This is a list of T cell receptor beta chains from one sample in a study of beta chain features in type 1 diabetes. Some clones are missing from TCRdb's copy, which holds only in-frame ones; the method was immunoSEQ multiplex PCR. There are more than 250,000 clones in the sample; approximately 20% occur only once, and more than 0.025% lies in the top ten. Sequenced: naive CD4+ T cells from blood. The receptors here all came from a woman in her 40s with type 1 diabetes. CDR3s include the opening cysteine and the closing phenylalanine or tryptophan. A D gene is named only where the DNA matches it firmly. Expanded clones are given a class, and other clones once, few, many or no size at all.

.	TRBJ1-2	.	TRBV29-1	TGCAGCGTTGAAGATTGGTCCGAGGGCTATGGCTACACCTTC	CSVEDWSEGYGYTF
TRBD1	TRBJ2-2	few	TRBV4-3	TGCGCCAGCAGCCTAATGACAGGGGCTAACACCGGGGAGCTGTTTTTT	CASSLMTGANTGELFF
TRBD2	TRBJ2-7	.	TRBV7-2	TGTGCCAGCAGCGAGACCGGGACTATAGTTTACGAGCAGTACTTC	CASSETGTIVYEQYF
TRBD1	TRBJ2-7	.	TRBV7-9	TGTGCCAGCAGCTTAGCGCTGAGGACAGGGGCTCGCGAGCAGTACTTC	CASSLALRTGAREQYF
TRBD1	TRBJ2-1	.	TRBV18	TGTGCCAGCTCCTTCGGACAGGGGGCTTACAATGAGCAGTTCTTC	CASSFGQGAYNEQFF
.	TRBJ2-5	few	TRBV2	TGTGCCAGCCTATTCGACAGGTCTCGGGAGACCCAGTACTTC	CASLFDRSRETQYF
.	TRBJ2-7	.	TRBV11-2	TGTGCCAGCAGCTTAGATCGGGGGACTTACCGCTCCTACGAGCAGTACTTC	CASSLDRGTYRSYEQYF
.	TRBJ2-1	few	TRBV20-1	TGCAGTGCTAGAGGGGCGAATGAGCAGTTCTTC	CSARGANEQFF
TRBD2	TRBJ2-3	few	TRBV2	TGTGCCAGCAGTGCCAGTAGCGGGGTCACAGATACGCAGTATTTT	CASSASSGVTDTQYF
.	TRBJ2-7	.	TRBV4-1	TGCGCCAGCAGCCAAGAAAGAGGAGTTGCGGTCTCCAGTTCCCCCTACGAGCAGTACTTC	CASSQERGVAVSSSPYEQYF
TRBD2	TRBJ2-1	few	TRBV2	TGTGCCAGCAGGGGACTAGCGACTATCCACAATGAGCAGTTCTTC	CASRGLATIHNEQFF
.	TRBJ1-1	.	TRBV4-2	TGTGCCAGCAGCCAAGAGTACCTCGGAGGGTGGAACACTGAAGCTTTCTTT	CASSQEYLGGWNTEAFF
.	TRBJ2-3	few	TRBV7-3	TGTGCCAGCAGCTTAATTCTCACAGATACGCAGTATTTT	CASSLILTDTQYF
.	TRBJ1-1	.	TRBV7-9	TGTGCCAGCAGCTCCCGGACTACATATTGGAGTGAAGCTTTCTTT	CASSSRTTYWSEAFF
.	TRBJ2-3	few	TRBV9	TGTGCCAGCAGCCTCATAGCGGAGAAAGATACGCAGTATTTT	CASSLIAEKDTQYF
.	TRBJ2-6	.	TRBV7-2	TGTGCCAGCAGCTTGGGCGGGGATGGGGCCAACGTCCTGACTTTC	CASSLGGDGANVLTF
TRBD2	TRBJ2-7	.	TRBV28	TGTGCCAGCAGTCTAGCCGAACTAGCGGGAGCCTACGAGCAGTACTTC	CASSLAELAGAYEQYF
.	TRBJ1-5	few	TRBV9	TGTGCCAGCAGCCAGGGACAATATAGCAATCAGCCCCAGCATTTT	CASSQGQYSNQPQHF
.	TRBJ2-5	.	TRBV27	TGTGCCAGCAGCTCAACTCAAGAGACCCAGTACTTC	CASSSTQETQYF
TRBD2	TRBJ2-3	.	TRBV5-4	TGTGCCAGCAGACGGACTAGCGGGGGTGCAGATACGCAGTATTTT	CASRRTSGGADTQYF
TRBD1	TRBJ1-2	.	TRBV30	TGTGCCTGGCCAGGGACAGGGGAAGAAGGCTACACCTTC	CAWPGTGEEGYTF
TRBD1	TRBJ1-1	.	TRBV5-1	TGCGCCAGCAGCACCCCGGACAGGGGGCCGTATACTGAAGCTTTCTTT	CASSTPDRGPYTEAFF
.	TRBJ2-1	few	TRBV29-1	TGCAGCGTTGACCGAAGAGCGAATGAGCAGTTCTTC	CSVDRRANEQFF
TRBD1	TRBJ2-3	.	TRBV9	TGTGCCAGCAGCGTAAGAGACAGGGGACCGGGGCGCACAGATACGCAGTATTTT	CASSVRDRGPGRTDTQYF